This T cell receptor (beta chain) stems from a study of a mutant IDH1 vaccine in newly diagnosed glioma. The sample's time point: week 35, safety follow-up. The study gave 300 ug of mutant IDH1 20-mer peptide per vaccine dose, with topical imiquimod. Findings and limits, study-wide: Of all patients, 93.3% showed vaccine-induced immune responses.

The assay was immunoSEQ multiplex PCR, and TCRdb's table has in-frame clones only and misses some. Of more than 45,000 clones detected, around 89% appear once; the ten largest clones hold around 5.7%. Points on this clone: The antigen is unknown.

The receptor was isolated from a woman aged 40 to 50 with glioma. The sequencing here drew on PBMCs, taken from a glioma patient whose treatment included an IDH1 peptide vaccine.

The CDR3 nucleotides are TGTGCCAGCGGTTTCAGGGATTCGAACACTGAAGCTTTCTTT. It is translated as CASGFRDSNTEAFF. This rearrangement joins TRBV2 to TRBJ1-1, with a tentative D call TRBD1 (5 bases). Trimming shortened V by 8 bases and J by 1 base, and 14 bases separated the two germline ends. Per germline, CDR1 SNHLY and CDR2 FYNNEI. The CDR3 spans 14 residues.